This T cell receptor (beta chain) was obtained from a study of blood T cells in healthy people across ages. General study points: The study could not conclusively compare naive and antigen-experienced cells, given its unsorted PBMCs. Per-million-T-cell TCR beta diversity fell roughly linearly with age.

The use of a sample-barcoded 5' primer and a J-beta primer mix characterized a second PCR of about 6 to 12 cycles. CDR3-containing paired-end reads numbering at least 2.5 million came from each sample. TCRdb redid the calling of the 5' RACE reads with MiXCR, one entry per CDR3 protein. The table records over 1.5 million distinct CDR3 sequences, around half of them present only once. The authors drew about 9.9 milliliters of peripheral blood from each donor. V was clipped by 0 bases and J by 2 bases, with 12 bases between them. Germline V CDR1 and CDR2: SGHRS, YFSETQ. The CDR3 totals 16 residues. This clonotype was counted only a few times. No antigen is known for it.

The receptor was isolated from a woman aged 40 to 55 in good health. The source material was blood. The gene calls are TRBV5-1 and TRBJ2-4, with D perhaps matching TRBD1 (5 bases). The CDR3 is CASSLVGQGTKNIQYF. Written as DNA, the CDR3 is TGCGCCAGCAGCTTGGTAGGGCAGGGCACCAAAAACATTCAGTACTTC.